Shown below are 8 T cell receptor beta chains from a single sample sequenced in a study of shared clonotypes between healthy human individuals. Profiling relied on immunoSEQ multiplex PCR, and the TCRdb table lists in-frame clones only, not all of them. The sample yields some 2.1 million clones, around 93% seen once. Naive CD8 isolation took CD45RO-negative cells positively selected for CCR7 and excluded terminally differentiated effector memory CD45RA+ cells. Specimen: naive CD8+ T cells from PBMCs. These receptors were collected from a man between 18 and 29 years old in good health. Some clones in this sample may be carry-over from other donors' samples.

The rearrangement joins TRBV25-1 to TRBJ2-1, with D tentatively TRBD2 (9 bases). V lost 7 bases, J lost 7 bases, and 26 bases lay in between. The CDR3 consists of 17 residues. CDR1 is MGHDK and CDR2 is SYGVNS in the germline V gene. The chain's CDR3 is CASTGGLAGSVGNEQFF. The CDR3 nucleotides are TGTGCCAGCACAGGGGGCCTAGCGGGAAGTGTGGGTAATGAGCAGTTCTTC.

The V gene is TRBV29-1, the J gene TRBJ2-1, with D perhaps TRBD1 (5 bases). Trimming took off 6 bases at V and 7 bases at J, with 16 bases between the two ends. Germline CDR1 is SQVTM and CDR2 is ANQGSEA. The CDR3 runs to 13 residues. The CDR3 DNA is TGCAGCGTACCAACAGGTTACAGGAATGAGCAGTTCTTC. Its protein is CSVPTGYRNEQFF.

The chain is built from TRBV9 and TRBJ2-1, with TRBD2 identical over 10 bases. This CDR3 is 17 amino acids long. The germline gives CDR1 SGDLS, CDR2 YYNGEE. Trimming removed 0 bases from V and 9 bases from J; junction bases left unmatched: 12. In DNA, the CDR3 is TGTGCCAGCAGCGTAGAGTCTAGAGCGGGAGGGCCTATTGAGCAGTTCTTC. This gives the protein CASSVESRAGGPIEQFF.

The CDR3: CASSHTTGTGTQPQHF. CDR3 nucleotide sequence: TGTGCCAGCAGCCATACCACCGGGACAGGGACGCAGCCCCAGCATTTT. The chain combines TRBV4-2 with TRBJ1-5; 9 bases are a match to TRBD1. Per the germline V gene, CDR1 is LGHNA and CDR2 is YNFKEQ. Trimming removed 3 bases from V and 7 bases from J; junction bases left unmatched: 10. CDR3 length equals 16 residues.

Note on this clone: The sample carries other DNA sequences with the same CDR3. The rearrangement uses TRBV27 and TRBJ1-5, with D unclear. CDR3 length equals 12 residues. Germline V gives CDR1 MNHEY, CDR2 SMNVEV (reference sequence). The V end lost 5 bases, the J end lost 4 bases, and 6 bases lay between the germline ends. CDR3 nucleotide sequence: TGTGCCAGCAGTCCGCTAAATCAGCCCCAGCATTTT. Translation gives CASSPLNQPQHF.

J is TRBJ2-3 and V is TRBV27; 7 nucleotides line up with TRBD2. There are 16 residues in the CDR3. V lost 1 base to trimming and J lost 3 bases; unmatched junction nucleotides: 7. The germline gives CDR1 MNHEY, CDR2 SMNVEV (reference sequence). The CDR3 is CASSLWGGRLTDTQYF. Here the CDR3 DNA reads TGTGCCAGCAGTTTATGGGGCGGGAGATTGACAGATACGCAGTATTTT.

On this clone itself: Other DNA variants within this sample encode the same CDR3. V usage is TRBV5-1 and J usage is TRBJ2-7; D uncertain. V was trimmed by 5 bases and J by 4 bases, leaving 7 bases between them. CDR1 is SGHRS, CDR2 YFSETQ, per germline. The CDR3 is made up of 11 amino acids. The CDR3 reads CASSLGYEQYF. CDR3 bases: TGCGCCAGCAGTCTAGGATACGAGCAGTACTTC.

The chain couples TRBV27 to TRBJ1-6; a weak D match, TRBD1 (5 bases). The CDR3 has 16 residues. The germline gives CDR1 MNHEY, CDR2 SMNVEV (reference sequence). V lost 4 bases and J lost 7, with 17 bases in between. The CDR3 is CASSWGSGGGNSPLHF. The CDR3 region has the DNA TGTGCCAGCAGTTGGGGGTCTGGGGGGGGAAATTCACCCCTCCACTTT.